Listed below are T cell receptor beta chains from one sample, sequenced in a study of shared clonotypes between healthy human individuals. This table comes from immunoSEQ multiplex PCR, and its TCRdb copy is limited to in-frame clones, with some not included. The sample lists roughly 2,000,000 clones; over 85% were seen once. Sequencing was carried out using naive CD8+ T cells sorted from blood. Receptors originate from a man between 18 and 35 years old in good health. The CDR3 runs from the conserved cysteine through the conserved F or W. D genes are given only for firm matches. Clone size is not always given. Where it is, it says once, few, many or a class for expanded clones.

14,TRBV7-9,TRBJ2-5,.,.,CASSPDRSQETQYF,TGTGCCAGCAGCCCCGACAGGAGCCAAGAGACCCAGTACTTC
16,TRBV5-1,TRBJ1-3,.,.,CASSLASEGSGNTIYF,TGCGCCAGCAGCTTGGCCTCCGAAGGGAGTGGAAACACCATATATTTT
12,TRBV7-9,TRBJ2-3,.,.,CASSGGGDTQYF,TGTGCCAGCAGCGGAGGGGGAGATACGCAGTATTTT
15,TRBV27,TRBJ1-5,.,.,CASSLYGESNQPQHF,TGTGCCAGCAGTTTATATGGGGAAAGCAATCAGCCCCAGCATTTT
15,TRBV10-1,TRBJ2-2,TRBD2,.,CAIRGSGRNTGELFF,TGCGCCATCCGCGGTAGCGGGAGGAACACCGGGGAGCTGTTTTTT
16,TRBV13,TRBJ2-5,TRBD1,.,CASSRGTGKYQETQYF,TGTGCCAGCAGCAGGGGGACAGGCAAGTACCAAGAGACCCAGTACTTC
11,TRBV6-6,TRBJ2-7,TRBD1,.,CASSPTGEQYF,TGTGCCAGCTCCCCGACAGGGGAGCAGTACTTC
14,TRBV6-1,TRBJ1-1,.,.,CASGTPRRDTEAFF,TGTGCCAGCGGGACACCCAGGAGGGACACTGAAGCTTTCTTT
16,TRBV4-1,TRBJ2-7,TRBD2,.,CASSQDLAGVNYEQYF,TGCGCCAGCAGCCAGGACCTAGCGGGAGTAAACTACGAGCAGTACTTC
15,TRBV9,TRBJ2-7,.,once,CASSGEQGPGYEQYF,TGTGCCAGCAGCGGGGAGCAGGGCCCTGGCTACGAGCAGTACTTC
15,TRBV19,TRBJ2-1,TRBD2,.,CASSTTSGSHNEQFF,TGTGCCAGTAGTACGACTAGCGGGTCGCACAATGAGCAGTTCTTC
14,TRBV6-5,TRBJ2-2,.,.,CASRPGDPPGELFF,TGTGCCAGCAGACCGGGGGACCCCCCCGGGGAGCTGTTTTTT
15,TRBV5-6,TRBJ2-5,.,.,CASSLEGTLQETQYF,TGTGCCAGCAGCTTGGAAGGGACCCTGCAAGAGACCCAGTACTTC
17,TRBV25-1,TRBJ2-2,.,.,CASSERPTDPYTGELFF,TGTGCCAGCAGTGAAAGGCCCACGGACCCTTACACCGGGGAGCTGTTTTTT
15,TRBV27,TRBJ2-3,.,once,CASSNVVGITDTQYF,TGTGCCAGCAGTAATGTGGTAGGGATAACAGATACGCAGTATTTT
15,TRBV4-3,TRBJ2-7,TRBD2,.,CASSHLAGTSYEQYF,TGCGCCAGCAGCCACCTAGCGGGAACCTCCTACGAGCAGTACTTC
13,TRBV6-1,TRBJ1-1,.,.,CASSEQANTEAFF,TGTGCCAGCAGTGAACAGGCGAACACTGAAGCTTTCTTT
16,TRBV18,TRBJ1-1,.,.,CASSPPRLGANTEAFF,TGTGCCAGCTCACCACCGCGTCTGGGGGCGAACACTGAAGCTTTCTTT
11,TRBV28,TRBJ2-3,.,.,CASSLSGGEDF,TGTGCCAGCAGTTTGTCCGGGGGCGAGGATTTT
13,TRBV6-6,TRBJ1-4,.,.,CASSPGFNEKLFF,TGTGCCAGCAGCCCGGGATTTAATGAAAAACTGTTTTTT
17,TRBV4-3,TRBJ1-6,.,.,CASSQELYRAENSPLHF,TGCGCCAGCAGCCAAGAACTCTACAGGGCGGAAAATTCACCCCTCCACTTT
17,TRBV13,TRBJ1-3,.,.,CASSLGEDYFSGNTIYF,TGTGCCAGCAGCTTAGGCGAGGATTACTTCTCTGGAAACACCATATATTTT
12,TRBV7-9,TRBJ1-1,.,.,CASSFAVTEAFF,TGTGCCAGCAGCTTCGCAGTGACTGAAGCTTTCTTT
13,TRBV5-4,TRBJ1-1,TRBD1,.,CASTGQGDTEAFF,TGTGCCAGCACCGGACAGGGCGACACTGAAGCTTTCTTT
14,TRBV5-1,TRBJ2-2,.,.,CASSLAFYPGELFF,TGCGCCAGCAGCTTGGCCTTTTACCCCGGGGAGCTGTTTTTT
14,TRBV9,TRBJ1-2,.,.,CASSVAGTSYGYTF,TGTGCCAGCAGCGTTGCAGGGACCTCCTATGGCTACACCTTC
15,TRBV4-1,TRBJ2-3,TRBD1,.,CASSLDRVLTDTQYF,TGCGCCAGCAGCCTTGACAGGGTATTGACAGATACGCAGTATTTT
15,TRBV2,TRBJ1-4,TRBD1,.,CASSPIKGADEKLFF,TGTGCCAGCAGCCCCATCAAGGGGGCCGATGAAAAACTGTTTTTT
13,TRBV6-6,TRBJ1-2,.,.,CASTLHVNYGYTF,TGTGCCAGCACCCTCCACGTTAACTATGGCTACACCTTC
15,TRBV9,TRBJ2-3,TRBD2,.,CASAMPGLAGDTQYF,TGTGCCAGCGCAATGCCGGGACTAGCAGGAGATACGCAGTATTTT
13,TRBV11-2,TRBJ1-6,.,.,CAITKAYNSPLHF,TGTGCCATCACAAAGGCTTATAATTCACCCCTCCACTTT
14,TRBV28,TRBJ2-7,.,.,CASSLLGEQREQYF,TGTGCCAGCAGTTTACTCGGGGAACAGAGGGAGCAGTACTTC
15,TRBV27,TRBJ1-1,.,.,CASSLLDGVNTEAFF,TGTGCCAGCAGTTTATTGGATGGTGTGAACACTGAAGCTTTCTTT
16,TRBV28,TRBJ2-1,TRBD2,.,CASSLKPSGGAWEQFF,TGTGCCAGCAGTTTAAAGCCTAGCGGGGGGGCATGGGAGCAGTTCTTC
15,TRBV9,TRBJ2-7,.,.,CASSGGGGLAYEQYF,TGTGCCAGCAGCGGCGGAGGGGGACTCGCCTACGAGCAGTACTTC
14,TRBV5-4,TRBJ2-7,.,.,CASSPPDKSYEQYF,TGTGCCAGCAGCCCTCCTGATAAATCCTACGAGCAGTACTTC
17,TRBV4-2,TRBJ1-6,TRBD1,.,CASSQTTGDFNNSPLHF,TGTGCCAGCAGCCAAACAACAGGGGACTTCAATAATTCACCCCTCCACTTT
17,TRBV6-1,TRBJ1-5,.,.,CASSEWAQSYSNQPQHF,TGTGCCAGCAGTGAGTGGGCCCAGTCATATAGCAATCAGCCCCAGCATTTT
14,TRBV19,TRBJ2-4,.,once,CASSIGSTSNIQYF,TGTGCCAGTAGTATAGGCTCTACCTCAAACATTCAGTACTTC
16,TRBV4-3,TRBJ2-1,.,.,CASSQVSGSRLNEQFF,TGCGCCAGCAGCCAAGTCTCCGGGTCCCGGTTGAATGAGCAGTTCTTC
16,TRBV6-5,TRBJ1-4,.,.,CASSYSAEGGGEKLFF,TGTGCCAGCAGTTACTCGGCCGAGGGGGGCGGTGAAAAACTGTTTTTT
16,TRBV4-3,TRBJ1-1,.,once,CASSQSWGEGNTEAFF,TGCGCCAGCAGCCAAAGTTGGGGGGAGGGGAACACTGAAGCTTTCTTT